The 10 T cell receptor beta chains reported below all come from one sample, sequenced in a study of cytomegalovirus exposure and HLA in healthy donors. The study ran its PCR with 60 Vbeta and 13 Jbeta primers. Repertoires were generated with immunoSEQ multiplex PCR, while TCRdb's copy carries only in-frame clones and drops some. The sample has approximately 100,000 clones, 70% to 80% seen once. Sequenced input: PBMCs. All receptors come from a human donor in good health.

This clone appeared a few times. The chain couples TRBV30 to TRBJ1-6; D remains unclear. Germline assignment: CDR1 GTSNPN and CDR2 SVGIG (reference sequence). The V end lost 3 bases, the J end lost 7 bases, and 16 bases lay between the germline ends. This CDR3 is 15 amino acids long. CDR3 protein: CAWRLSFGENSPLHF. CDR3 nucleotide sequence: TGTGCCTGGAGATTATCCTTCGGGGAGAATTCACCCCTCCACTTT.

The CDR3 DNA follows: TGTGCCAGCAGCTTAGCCACAGGGGGGATGAACACTGAAGCTTTCTTT. Amino acid sequence: CASSLATGGMNTEAFF. The chain couples TRBV11-2 to TRBJ1-1; TRBD1 agrees at 8 bases. CDR1 and CDR2 from the germline V gene are SGHAT and FQNNGV. The trim removed 1 base at V and 0 bases at J, leaving 4 bases unmatched. The CDR3 is 16 amino acids.

The genes are TRBV7-2 and TRBJ2-1; 9 bases line up with TRBD2. With 3 bases clipped from V and 8 bases from J, the junction kept 11 bases outside the gene matches. This CDR3 has 16 amino acids. Germline assignment: CDR1 SGHTA and CDR2 FQGNSA. The CDR3 reads CASSLGLASVGDEQFF. The CDR3 DNA sequence: TGTGCCAGCAGCTTGGGACTAGCTAGCGTTGGCGATGAGCAGTTCTTC.

The chain carries TRBV2 and TRBJ2-7, with D tentatively TRBD2 (5 bases). The germline V gene has CDR1 SNHLY and CDR2 FYNNEI. The CDR3 consists of 12 residues. Trimming removed 7 bases at V and 1 base at J, with 8 bases between. Here the CDR3 DNA reads TGTGCCAGCATTGAGCGGTCCTACGAGCAGTACTTC. Protein sequence: CASIERSYEQYF.

The rearrangement uses TRBV6-6 and TRBJ1-2; 11 nucleotides align to TRBD1. The CDR3 is made up of 15 amino acids. V lost 5 bases to trimming and J lost 5 bases; unmatched junction nucleotides: 7. Germline CDR1 is MNHNY and CDR2 is SVGAGI (reference sequence). The CDR3: CASSQGQGASYGYTF. In nucleotides, the CDR3 is TGTGCCAGCAGTCAAGGACAGGGGGCGAGTTATGGCTACACCTTC.

The genes are TRBV7-2 and TRBJ2-5, with D hard to call. V lost 5 bases and J lost 5, with 6 bases in between. Per the germline V gene, CDR1 is SGHTA and CDR2 is FQGNSA. The length of the CDR3 is 11 residues. The CDR3 DNA follows: TGTGCCAGCAGCCAGATCGAGACCCAGTACTTC. Translated, it gives CASSQIETQYF.

CDR3 in DNA: TGTGCCAGCAGCACTTACCCGGGAACTAATGAAAAACTGTTTTTT. It yields the protein CASSTYPGTNEKLFF. This chain joins TRBV7-2 and TRBJ1-4; D is undetermined. The CDR3 spans 15 residues. Trimming stripped 5 bases from V and 1 base from J, with 11 bases between. Germline V lookup: CDR1 SGHTA, CDR2 FQGNSA.

This chain uses TRBV4-2 with TRBJ2-2, with D possibly TRBD2 on 6 matching bases. CDR3 length: 16 residues. V lost 1 base, J lost 6 bases, and 15 bases lay in between. The germline CDR1 and CDR2 sequences are LGHNA and YNFKEQ. This CDR3 is CASSQASLLAPGELFF. The CDR3 DNA reads TGTGCCAGCAGCCAAGCCTCGTTACTAGCCCCCGGGGAGCTGTTTTTT.

CDR3: CASSVESGRTTSYEQYF. As DNA, the CDR3 is TGTGCCAGCAGCGTAGAGTCCGGGAGGACCACCTCCTACGAGCAGTACTTC. The chain has TRBV9 and TRBJ2-7; 7 nucleotides line up with TRBD2. V gave up 0 bases and J gave up 0 bases; unmatched junction bases: 9. This CDR3 is built from 17 residues. The germline CDR1 and CDR2 sequences are SGDLS and YYNGEE.

The chain employs TRBV27 and TRBJ2-7; tentatively, D is TRBD2 (6 bases). The germline V gene encodes CDR1 MNHEY and CDR2 SMNVEV (reference sequence). The V end lost 6 bases, the J end lost 0 bases, and 6 bases lay between the germline ends. The length of the CDR3 is 12 residues. DNA for the CDR3: TGTGCCAGCAGGACTAGCTCCTACGAGCAGTACTTC. This translates into CASRTSSYEQYF.